This is a list of T cell receptor beta chains from one sample in a study of cytomegalovirus exposure and HLA in healthy donors. Assay: immunoSEQ multiplex PCR; the TCRdb copy retains only in-frame clones and omits some. The data contain about 190,000 clones, approximately 90% of them seen just once; the ten biggest clones take up less than 1.3%. Sequenced material: PBMCs. Source of these receptors: a boy younger than 10 in good health and CMV-seronegative. Both conserved end residues are part of each CDR3. The D gene is left open where the match is weak. Size is omitted from some rows. Given values are once, few, many or a class for expanded clones.

d_call	v_call	j_call	clone_size	cdr3_nt	cdr3_aa
TRBD2	TRBV5-1	TRBJ2-7	NA	TGCACCAGCAGCTTGGGTGGGACTAGAAACTACGAGCAGTACTTC	CTSSLGGTRNYEQYF
NA	TRBV14	TRBJ2-7	NA	TGTGCCAGCAGCCAACGAGGGGGCGCGGGATGGATCGAGCAGTACTTC	CASSQRGGAGWIEQYF
TRBD1	TRBV27	TRBJ1-5	NA	TGTGCCAGCAGTTTAGCTGACAGGGCCAATCAGCCCCAGCATTTT	CASSLADRANQPQHF
NA	TRBV29-1	TRBJ2-7	NA	TGCAGCGTTGAGAAAGAGGTCGAGCAGTACTTC	CSVEKEVEQYF
NA	TRBV15	TRBJ1-4	NA	TGTGCCACCAGCAGAGATTGGGGGGGAAAACTGTTTTTT	CATSRDWGGKLFF
TRBD2	TRBV4-1	TRBJ2-7	few	TGCGCCAGCAGCGTGGGACTAGCGCCTTCCTACGAGCAGTACTTC	CASSVGLAPSYEQYF
TRBD1	TRBV2	TRBJ1-5	NA	TGTGCCAGCAGTGAAGGTGGTAGGGGGCTTCTGGATCAGCCCCAGCATTTT	CASSEGGRGLLDQPQHF
NA	TRBV6-6	TRBJ2-6	few	TGTGCCAGCAGTCATACAGCCTCTGGGGCCAACGTCCTGACTTTC	CASSHTASGANVLTF
NA	TRBV28	TRBJ1-2	NA	TGTGCCAGCTCCCCGGTCGCGTCTCGGGGCTACACCTTC	CASSPVASRGYTF
NA	TRBV5-1	TRBJ1-1	NA	TGCGCCAGCAGCTTGGAGGGGATCGGGAACACTGAAGCTTTCTTT	CASSLEGIGNTEAFF
NA	TRBV6-1	TRBJ1-4	NA	TGTGCCAGCATCCAAGCCCCCTGGAGAAGGGAAAAACTGTTTTTT	CASIQAPWRREKLFF
NA	TRBV7-9	TRBJ1-4	few	TGTGCCAGCAGCTTAGATGCGGGTGGTAATGAAAAACTGTTTTTT	CASSLDAGGNEKLFF
NA	TRBV10-2	TRBJ2-1	NA	TGCGCCAGCAGTGAGTCTGCGGGGTTGATTGAGCAGTTCTTC	CASSESAGLIEQFF
TRBD1	TRBV7-9	TRBJ1-4	NA	TGTGCCAGCAGCCCTAGTGGGACAGGGGGTGAAAAACTGTTTTTT	CASSPSGTGGEKLFF
NA	TRBV28	TRBJ2-2	NA	TGTGCCAGCAGTTTATCCCCTGTCACTACACGGACCGGGGAGCTGTTTTTT	CASSLSPVTTRTGELFF
TRBD2	TRBV27	TRBJ2-3	NA	TGTGCCAGCAGTTCTACCAATAGCGGGCGTTACACAGATACGCAGTATTTT	CASSSTNSGRYTDTQYF
NA	TRBV27	TRBJ1-5	NA	TGTGCCAGCAGCCAAACGAGGACGGGGACTAATCAGCCCCAGCATTTT	CASSQTRTGTNQPQHF
NA	TRBV15	TRBJ2-7	NA	TGTGCCACCAGCAGAGATCTAGTGACGAACTACGAGCAGTACTTC	CATSRDLVTNYEQYF
NA	TRBV6-1	TRBJ2-4	NA	TGTGCCAGCACGCGGGGAAACATTCAGTACTTC	CASTRGNIQYF
NA	TRBV19	TRBJ1-5	NA	TGTGCCGCCGCTCCGGTGTCGAGCAATCAGCCCCAGCATTTT	CAAAPVSSNQPQHF
NA	TRBV5-1	TRBJ1-1	NA	TGCGCCAGCAGCTTGGAGGGGCGGGGAGGCGAAGCTTTCTTT	CASSLEGRGGEAFF
TRBD1	TRBV28	TRBJ2-7	NA	TGTGCCAGCAGATCCAATCCGGGACAGGGGTTCGGATACGAGCAGTACTTC	CASRSNPGQGFGYEQYF